Sequencing of this TCR beta chain was carried out in a study of control samples from healthy donors and cancer patients. Some clones are missing from TCRdb's copy, which holds only in-frame ones; the method was immunoSEQ multiplex PCR. Of tens of thousands of clones listed, around 97% are singletons. Material: blood. The origin of this receptor is a woman between 25 and 40 years old in good health.

The CDR3 reads CASSLGRNSNQPQHF. The DNA of the CDR3 is TGTGCCAGCAGCTTGGGACGGAATAGCAATCAGCCCCAGCATTTT. The gene calls are TRBV11-2 and TRBJ1-5; maybe TRBD1 (5 bases). The CDR3 length is 15 residues. V shed 3 bases and J shed 0 bases, with 9 bases lying between them. Germline V lookup: CDR1 SGHAT, CDR2 FQNNGV. Using reference TRBV11-2 and TRBJ1-5 for the parts outside the CDR3, the full variable domain is EAGVAQSPRYKIIEKRQSVAFWCNPISGHATLYWYQQILGQGPKLLIQFQNNGVVDDSQLPKDRFSAERLKGVDSTLKIQPAKLEDSAVYLCASSLGRNSNQPQHFGDGTRLSIL.